A selection of T cell receptor beta chains follows, all from one sample in a study of T cells in Graves' hyperthyroidism and ophthalmopathy. One entry per CDR3 protein results from TCRdb running MiXCR on the multiplex PCR reads. The sample includes about 740,000 distinct CDR3 sequences, 13% to 15% seen only once; the top ten take roughly a tenth. Sequenced sample: blood. The receptors stem from a woman in her late teens or twenties with Graves' hyperthyroidism. CDR3s include the opening cysteine and the closing phenylalanine or tryptophan. The order of the fields is clone size, V gene, J gene, D gene, CDR3 DNA, CDR3 protein. The D gene is left open where the match is weak. Size is omitted from some rows. Given values are once, few, many or a class for expanded clones.

clone size: NA; V gene: TRBV29-1; J gene: TRBJ1-1; D gene: NA; CDR3 DNA: TGCAGCGGCGCCGGGACCGTCCCTGAAGCTTTCTTT; CDR3 protein: CSGAGTVPEAFF
clone size: NA; V gene: TRBV19; J gene: TRBJ2-3; D gene: TRBD2; CDR3 DNA: TGTGCCAGTAGTTTTACTAGCGGGAGTTTTACAGATACGCAGTATTTT; CDR3 protein: CASSFTSGSFTDTQYF
clone size: NA; V gene: TRBV28; J gene: TRBJ2-5; D gene: TRBD1; CDR3 DNA: TGTGCCAGCAGTTCGGACAGGGGGCTGGAAGAGACCCAGTACTTC; CDR3 protein: CASSSDRGLEETQYF
clone size: many; V gene: TRBV28; J gene: TRBJ2-5; D gene: NA; CDR3 DNA: TGTGCCAGCAGTTTTAGGGGGGGGAAAGGGCAAGAGACCCAGTACTTC; CDR3 protein: CASSFRGGKGQETQYF
clone size: few; V gene: TRBV4-3; J gene: TRBJ2-7; D gene: TRBD1; CDR3 DNA: TGCGCCAGCAGCCAAGAAGGACAGGGTGGGGTAGACGAGCAGTACTTC; CDR3 protein: CASSQEGQGGVDEQYF
clone size: many; V gene: TRBV2; J gene: TRBJ1-2; D gene: NA; CDR3 DNA: TGTGCCAGCAGTGACGAGGTTAACTATGGCTACACCTTC; CDR3 protein: CASSDEVNYGYTF
clone size: few; V gene: TRBV19; J gene: TRBJ1-1; D gene: NA; CDR3 DNA: TGTGCCAGTAGTATAAGGGGGGCGGTCGTCACTGAAGCTTTCTTT; CDR3 protein: CASSIRGAVVTEAFF
clone size: NA; V gene: TRBV24-1; J gene: TRBJ2-3; D gene: TRBD1; CDR3 DNA: TGTGCCACCAGTAGGTCCGACAGGGGGCAAACAGATACGCAGTATTTT; CDR3 protein: CATSRSDRGQTDTQYF
clone size: NA; V gene: TRBV5-1; J gene: TRBJ2-3; D gene: NA; CDR3 DNA: TGCGCCAGCAGCTTGGAGGGCAGGACGAGAGATACGCAGTATTTT; CDR3 protein: CASSLEGRTRDTQYF
clone size: many; V gene: TRBV27; J gene: TRBJ2-4; D gene: TRBD2; CDR3 DNA: TGTGCCAGCGGTCTGGGGGCGGGAGGGGCGTTCCTAGCCAAAAACATTCAGTACTTC; CDR3 protein: CASGLGAGGAFLAKNIQYF
clone size: NA; V gene: TRBV28; J gene: TRBJ1-6; D gene: NA; CDR3 DNA: TGTGCCAGCAGTTTAAAGTTGTATAGTTCACCCCTCCACTTT; CDR3 protein: CASSLKLYSSPLHF
clone size: NA; V gene: TRBV5-1; J gene: TRBJ2-7; D gene: NA; CDR3 DNA: TGCGCCAGCAGCTTAACCCTAGCGTCCCCTCTATACGAGCAGTACTTC; CDR3 protein: CASSLTLASPLYEQYF
clone size: many; V gene: TRBV7-9; J gene: TRBJ2-1; D gene: NA; CDR3 DNA: TGTGCCAGCAGCTCCCCAGGAGCGGATGAGCAGTTCTTC; CDR3 protein: CASSSPGADEQFF
clone size: few; V gene: TRBV20-1; J gene: TRBJ2-2; D gene: TRBD1; CDR3 DNA: TGCAGTGCTTTGGGACAGGGATTGAAATACGGGGAGCTGTTTTTT; CDR3 protein: CSALGQGLKYGELFF
clone size: many; V gene: TRBV10-3; J gene: TRBJ2-5; D gene: NA; CDR3 DNA: TGTGCCATCAGAGGAGCGGGCAGCCAAGAGACCCAGTACTTC; CDR3 protein: CAIRGAGSQETQYF
clone size: NA; V gene: TRBV11-2; J gene: TRBJ2-1; D gene: NA; CDR3 DNA: TGTGCCAGCAGCTCGATCGGAGGCAGGTCCTACAATGAGCAGTTCTTC; CDR3 protein: CASSSIGGRSYNEQFF
clone size: NA; V gene: TRBV6-1; J gene: TRBJ1-3; D gene: TRBD1; CDR3 DNA: TGTGCCAGCCGAACTCAACAGGGGGCTAACACCATATATTTT; CDR3 protein: CASRTQQGANTIYF
clone size: NA; V gene: TRBV29-1; J gene: TRBJ1-2; D gene: NA; CDR3 DNA: TGCAGCGTTGGATGGGGGCACGTAGGCTACACCTTC; CDR3 protein: CSVGWGHVGYTF
clone size: many; V gene: TRBV4-1; J gene: TRBJ2-7; D gene: NA; CDR3 DNA: TGCGCCAGCAGCCAAGTTGGGACCTACGAGCAGTACTTC; CDR3 protein: CASSQVGTYEQYF
clone size: few; V gene: TRBV6-2/TRBV6-3; J gene: TRBJ2-2; D gene: NA; CDR3 DNA: TGTGCCAGCAGTTCCCTTCTGAACACCGGGGAGCTGTTTTTT; CDR3 protein: CASSSLLNTGELFF
clone size: NA; V gene: TRBV6-4; J gene: TRBJ2-3; D gene: NA; CDR3 DNA: TGTGCCAGCAGTTACGGGTTAGCGACCGATACGCAGTATTTT; CDR3 protein: CASSYGLATDTQYF
clone size: NA; V gene: TRBV7-3; J gene: TRBJ2-1; D gene: TRBD1; CDR3 DNA: TGTGCCAGCAGCTACCTCCAGGGGGCCGGCAATGAGCAGTTCTTC; CDR3 protein: CASSYLQGAGNEQFF
clone size: NA; V gene: TRBV6-2/TRBV6-3; J gene: TRBJ2-2; D gene: NA; CDR3 DNA: TGTGCCAGCATCCCGGACCCACACACCGGGGAGCTGTTTTTT; CDR3 protein: CASIPDPHTGELFF
clone size: many; V gene: TRBV20-1; J gene: TRBJ2-5; D gene: TRBD2; CDR3 DNA: TGCAGTGCTAGAGGCCTAGCGGGATATTTGGAGACCCAGTACTTC; CDR3 protein: CSARGLAGYLETQYF
clone size: few; V gene: TRBV9; J gene: TRBJ2-5; D gene: NA; CDR3 DNA: TGTGCCAGCAGCCCCCTGCCAGGTGTCCAAGAGACCCAGTACTTC; CDR3 protein: CASSPLPGVQETQYF
clone size: NA; V gene: TRBV5-4; J gene: TRBJ2-5; D gene: NA; CDR3 DNA: TGTGCCAGCAGCTTGAAGGGGGGAGGGGAGACCCAGTACTTC; CDR3 protein: CASSLKGGGETQYF
clone size: NA; V gene: TRBV27; J gene: TRBJ1-1; D gene: NA; CDR3 DNA: TGTGCCAGCAGTGCTTTGGGGAGTGAAGCTTTCTTT; CDR3 protein: CASSALGSEAFF
clone size: few; V gene: TRBV20-1; J gene: TRBJ2-4; D gene: NA; CDR3 DNA: TGCAGTGCTTACGGAGTGCCCAAAAACATTCAGTACTTC; CDR3 protein: CSAYGVPKNIQYF
clone size: few; V gene: TRBV4-3; J gene: TRBJ1-6; D gene: TRBD1; CDR3 DNA: TGCGCCAGCAGCCAGCCCCCGCGCAGGGGGCTTAATTCACCCCTCCACTTT; CDR3 protein: CASSQPPRRGLNSPLHF
clone size: once; V gene: TRBV11-2; J gene: TRBJ2-1; D gene: NA; CDR3 DNA: TGTGCCAGCAGCTTAGGCCACCTGGGCCTTTATGAGCAGTTCTTC; CDR3 protein: CASSLGHLGLYEQFF
clone size: NA; V gene: TRBV11-3; J gene: TRBJ2-1; D gene: NA; CDR3 DNA: TGTGCCAGCAGCTCTCGGGACGACAATGAGCAGTTCTTC; CDR3 protein: CASSSRDDNEQFF
clone size: many; V gene: TRBV27; J gene: TRBJ1-1; D gene: NA; CDR3 DNA: TGTGCCAGCAGTTTAAGGGCAGGTGGGAACACTGAAGCTTTCTTT; CDR3 protein: CASSLRAGGNTEAFF
clone size: NA; V gene: TRBV6-2/TRBV6-3; J gene: TRBJ1-2; D gene: TRBD1; CDR3 DNA: TGTGCCAGCAGGCAGCAGGGGGATTATAGCTATGGCTACACCTTC; CDR3 protein: CASRQQGDYSYGYTF
clone size: NA; V gene: TRBV28; J gene: TRBJ2-1; D gene: TRBD2; CDR3 DNA: TGTGCCAGCAGTTCCCGCCCTCGGATGGGACTAGCGACGTTGCTCAATGAGCAGTTCTTC; CDR3 protein: CASSSRPRMGLATLLNEQFF
clone size: once; V gene: TRBV19; J gene: TRBJ2-1; D gene: TRBD1; CDR3 DNA: TGTGCCAGTAGTCCGTGGACAGGGTCCAATGAGCAGTTCTTC; CDR3 protein: CASSPWTGSNEQFF
clone size: NA; V gene: TRBV19; J gene: TRBJ2-1; D gene: NA; CDR3 DNA: TGTGCCAGTAGTATAGCCCTTGTGGGAAACAATGAGCAGTTCTTC; CDR3 protein: CASSIALVGNNEQFF
clone size: many; V gene: TRBV28; J gene: TRBJ2-7; D gene: NA; CDR3 DNA: TGTGCCAGCAGCTTAGGGGGCGAGCAGTACTTC; CDR3 protein: CASSLGGEQYF
clone size: NA; V gene: TRBV19; J gene: TRBJ2-1; D gene: TRBD2; CDR3 DNA: TGTGCCAGTAGTCTTCCCCGTGGCGCGGGAGGGTCACATGAGCAGTTCTTC; CDR3 protein: CASSLPRGAGGSHEQFF
clone size: NA; V gene: TRBV29-1; J gene: TRBJ2-3; D gene: NA; CDR3 DNA: TGCAGCGTTGTGAAAAGGGGGACTACCGCTAGCACAGATACGCAGTATTTT; CDR3 protein: CSVVKRGTTASTDTQYF
clone size: many; V gene: TRBV11-2; J gene: TRBJ2-7; D gene: NA; CDR3 DNA: TGTGCCAGCAGCTTCCCGGGTTTAAGCTCCTACGAGCAGTACTTC; CDR3 protein: CASSFPGLSSYEQYF
clone size: many; V gene: TRBV24-1; J gene: TRBJ2-5; D gene: NA; CDR3 DNA: TGTGCCACCAGTGATTTGGTACAGGGCCAAGAGACCCAGTACTTC; CDR3 protein: CATSDLVQGQETQYF
clone size: few; V gene: TRBV18; J gene: TRBJ2-2; D gene: NA; CDR3 DNA: TGTGCCAGCTCACCCTTCTCGGACACCGACACCGGGGAGCTGTTTTTT; CDR3 protein: CASSPFSDTDTGELFF
clone size: many; V gene: TRBV3-1; J gene: TRBJ1-6; D gene: TRBD1; CDR3 DNA: TGTGCCAGCAGCCGCGGGACAGAGAATTCACCCCTCCACTTT; CDR3 protein: CASSRGTENSPLHF
clone size: many; V gene: TRBV30; J gene: TRBJ2-1; D gene: TRBD1; CDR3 DNA: TGTGCCGAGACCGGGACAGGGTCTAATGAGCAGTTCTTC; CDR3 protein: CAETGTGSNEQFF
clone size: many; V gene: TRBV4-1; J gene: TRBJ2-2; D gene: NA; CDR3 DNA: TGCGCCAGCAGCCTACCCTCCAGGCGGAGGAACACCGGGGAGCTGTTTTTT; CDR3 protein: CASSLPSRRRNTGELFF
clone size: once; V gene: TRBV19; J gene: TRBJ2-7; D gene: NA; CDR3 DNA: TGTGCCAGTAGGGGTCTTACCTACAATGAGCAGTACTTC; CDR3 protein: CASRGLTYNEQYF
clone size: many; V gene: TRBV7-3; J gene: TRBJ2-7; D gene: TRBD2; CDR3 DNA: TGTGCCAGCAGCCCCACCCTAGCGGCAAGCTCCTACGAGCAGTACTTC; CDR3 protein: CASSPTLAASSYEQYF
clone size: NA; V gene: TRBV7-8; J gene: TRBJ2-7; D gene: NA; CDR3 DNA: TGTGCCAGCAGCTTACCGGGACCCAGCCCTTTTTACGAGCAGTACTTC; CDR3 protein: CASSLPGPSPFYEQYF
clone size: many; V gene: TRBV20-1; J gene: TRBJ2-3; D gene: TRBD1; CDR3 DNA: TGCAGTGCTACGGACAGGGAAGATACGCAGTATTTT; CDR3 protein: CSATDREDTQYF
clone size: many; V gene: TRBV7-9; J gene: TRBJ2-5; D gene: TRBD1; CDR3 DNA: TGTGCCAGCAGCTCTTGGGGCGACAGGGGATCGAGCCAAGAGACCCAGTACTTC; CDR3 protein: CASSSWGDRGSSQETQYF
clone size: many; V gene: TRBV7-9; J gene: TRBJ2-7; D gene: TRBD2; CDR3 DNA: TGTGCCAGCAGCTTAGCCCTAGCGGGAGTCCCCTACGAGCAGTACTTC; CDR3 protein: CASSLALAGVPYEQYF